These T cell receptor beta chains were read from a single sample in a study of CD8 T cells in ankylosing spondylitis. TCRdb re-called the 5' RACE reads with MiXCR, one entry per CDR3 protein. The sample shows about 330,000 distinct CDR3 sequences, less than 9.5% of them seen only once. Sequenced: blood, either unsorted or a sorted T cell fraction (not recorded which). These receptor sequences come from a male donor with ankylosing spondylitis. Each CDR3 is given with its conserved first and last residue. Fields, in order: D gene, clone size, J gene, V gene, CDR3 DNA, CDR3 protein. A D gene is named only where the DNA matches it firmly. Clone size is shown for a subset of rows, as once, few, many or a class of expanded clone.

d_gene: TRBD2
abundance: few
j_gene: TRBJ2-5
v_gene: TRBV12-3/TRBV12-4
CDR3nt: TGTGCCAGCACTCGTCTAGCGGGATTGGAGACCCAGTACTTC
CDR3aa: CASTRLAGLETQYF

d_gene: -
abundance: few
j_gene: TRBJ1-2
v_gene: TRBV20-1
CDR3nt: TGCAGTGCCTCTGATCCTTCCCAAGGGATCTATGGCTACACCTTC
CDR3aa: CSASDPSQGIYGYTF

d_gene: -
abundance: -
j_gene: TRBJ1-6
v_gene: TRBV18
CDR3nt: TGTGCCAGCTCACCGGGACACCCATCGGATTCACCCCTCCACTTT
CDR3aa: CASSPGHPSDSPLHF

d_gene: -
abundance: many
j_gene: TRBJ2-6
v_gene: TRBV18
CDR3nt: TGTGCCAGCTCAGCGACAGTTCGCTCTGGGGCCAACGTCCTGACTTTC
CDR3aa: CASSATVRSGANVLTF

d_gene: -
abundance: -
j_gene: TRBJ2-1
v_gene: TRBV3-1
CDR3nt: TGTGCCAGCAGCCAATTCCCCATCCAGGTCGGTAATGAGCAGTTCTTC
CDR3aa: CASSQFPIQVGNEQFF

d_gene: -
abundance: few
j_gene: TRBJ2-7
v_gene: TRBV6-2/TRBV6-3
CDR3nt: TGTGCCAGCAGGAGACAGAGCTCCTACGAGCAGTACTTC
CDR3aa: CASRRQSSYEQYF

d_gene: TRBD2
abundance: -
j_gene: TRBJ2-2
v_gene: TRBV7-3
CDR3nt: TGTGCCAGCAGCTTAGCCGGACTAGCGGGCACCGGGGAGCTGTTTTTT
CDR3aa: CASSLAGLAGTGELFF

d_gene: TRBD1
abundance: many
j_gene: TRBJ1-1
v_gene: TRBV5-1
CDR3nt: TGCGCCAGCAGCGATCCCGGGACAGGGTGGACTGAAGCTTTCTTT
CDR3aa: CASSDPGTGWTEAFF

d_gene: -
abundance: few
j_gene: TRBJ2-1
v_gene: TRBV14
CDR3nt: TGTGCCAGCAGCCAAGAACTCTTACAGCCATACAATGAGCAGTTCTTC
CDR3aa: CASSQELLQPYNEQFF

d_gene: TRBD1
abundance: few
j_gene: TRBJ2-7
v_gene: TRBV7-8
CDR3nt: TGTGCCAGCAGCCACCGGGACAGTGGCTACGAGCAGTACTTC
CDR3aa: CASSHRDSGYEQYF

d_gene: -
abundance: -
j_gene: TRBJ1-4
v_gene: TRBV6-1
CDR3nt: TGTGCCAGCACGCCAAGTCGTGAAAAACTGTTTTTT
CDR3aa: CASTPSREKLFF